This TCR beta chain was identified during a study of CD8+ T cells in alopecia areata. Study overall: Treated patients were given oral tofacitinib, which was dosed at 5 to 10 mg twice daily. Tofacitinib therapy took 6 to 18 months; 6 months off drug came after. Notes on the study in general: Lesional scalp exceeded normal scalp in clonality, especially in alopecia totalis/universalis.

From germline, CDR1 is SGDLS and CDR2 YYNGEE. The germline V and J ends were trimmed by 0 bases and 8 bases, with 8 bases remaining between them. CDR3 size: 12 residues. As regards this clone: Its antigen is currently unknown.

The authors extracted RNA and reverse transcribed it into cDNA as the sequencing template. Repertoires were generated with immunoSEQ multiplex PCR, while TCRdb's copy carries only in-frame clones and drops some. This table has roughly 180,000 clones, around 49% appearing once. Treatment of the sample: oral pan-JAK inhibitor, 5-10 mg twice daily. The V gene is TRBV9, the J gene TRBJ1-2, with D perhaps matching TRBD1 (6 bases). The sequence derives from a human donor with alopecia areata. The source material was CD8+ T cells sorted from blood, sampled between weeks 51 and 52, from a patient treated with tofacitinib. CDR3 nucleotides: TGTGCCAGCAGCGTAGAAGGGGGAGGCTACACCTTC. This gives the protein CASSVEGGGYTF.